The rows below give T cell receptor beta chains drawn from one sample of a study of shared clonotypes between healthy human individuals. Profiling relied on immunoSEQ multiplex PCR, and the TCRdb table lists in-frame clones only, not all of them. The table lists 850,000 to 1,100,000 clones, approximately 75% of them singletons. Sequenced: memory CD4+ T cells from PBMCs. The receptors come from a man aged 18-30 years in good health. Some clones in this sample may be carry-over from other donors' samples. Both conserved end residues are part of each CDR3. Fields, in order: D gene, V gene, clone size, J gene, CDR3 DNA, CDR3 protein. A D gene is named only where the DNA matches it firmly. Rows may omit the clone size; those that give it use once, few, many or a size class.

TRBD1	TRBV25-1	.	TRBJ2-7	TGTGCCAGCAGTGGAACAAGACAGGGAAGGTGGGACTACGAGCAGTACTTC	CASSGTRQGRWDYEQYF
.	TRBV10-3	.	TRBJ1-1	TGTGCCATCAGTGAGTCGACAGACAGCTGGGCTTTCTTT	CAISESTDSWAFF
.	TRBV7-9	few	TRBJ2-7	TGTGCCAGCAGCTTAGGGGGGGTCTACGAGCAGTACTTC	CASSLGGVYEQYF
.	TRBV6-4	.	TRBJ2-3	TGTGCCAGCAGTGACCACGGGGGCATGGATACGCAGTATTTT	CASSDHGGMDTQYF
TRBD2	TRBV2	.	TRBJ2-7	TGTGCCAGCAGCCGGACTAGCGGGAGCTACGAGCAGTACTTC	CASSRTSGSYEQYF
TRBD2	TRBV7-9	.	TRBJ2-1	TGTGCCAGCAGCTTAATGGCGGGAGTGTCGGGTGAGCAGTTCTTC	CASSLMAGVSGEQFF
.	TRBV28	.	TRBJ2-1	TGTGCCAGCAGTTTCGCCAGCGGGCGTAATGAGCAGTTCTTC	CASSFASGRNEQFF
.	TRBV10-1	.	TRBJ1-1	TGCGCCAGCAGTGAAAGACTAGCGAACACTGAAGCTTTCTTT	CASSERLANTEAFF
TRBD2	TRBV5-1	.	TRBJ2-3	TGCGCCAGCAGCTCATCCGGGACTAGCGGGAGTGGGACAGATACGCAGTATTTT	CASSSSGTSGSGTDTQYF
.	TRBV6-1	.	TRBJ2-3	TGTGCCAGCAGTGAAGCGCGGTGGGAGTCAGATACGCAGTATTTT	CASSEARWESDTQYF
TRBD1	TRBV5-1	.	TRBJ2-3	TGCGCCAGCAGCTTCCCTAGGACAGGGAATCCTCTTCTCTCTAGCACAGATACGCAGTATTTT	CASSFPRTGNPLLSSTDTQYF
.	TRBV28	.	TRBJ1-5	TGTGCCAGCAGTTTATTGGGGGGCGACTTCAATCAGCCCCAGCATTTT	CASSLLGGDFNQPQHF